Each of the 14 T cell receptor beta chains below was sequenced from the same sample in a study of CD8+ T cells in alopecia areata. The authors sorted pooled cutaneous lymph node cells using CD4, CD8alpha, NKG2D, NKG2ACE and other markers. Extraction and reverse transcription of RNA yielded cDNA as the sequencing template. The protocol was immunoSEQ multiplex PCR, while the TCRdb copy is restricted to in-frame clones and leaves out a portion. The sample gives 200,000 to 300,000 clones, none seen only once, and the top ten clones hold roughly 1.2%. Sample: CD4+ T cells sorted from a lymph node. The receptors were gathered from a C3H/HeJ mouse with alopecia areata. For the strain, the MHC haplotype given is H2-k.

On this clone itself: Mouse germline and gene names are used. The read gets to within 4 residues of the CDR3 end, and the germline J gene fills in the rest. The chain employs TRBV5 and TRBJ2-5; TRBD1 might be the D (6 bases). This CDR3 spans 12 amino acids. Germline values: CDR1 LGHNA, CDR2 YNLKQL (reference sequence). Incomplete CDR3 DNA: TGTGCCAGCAGTCACAGGGAAGAC. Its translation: CASSHRED. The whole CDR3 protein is CASSHREDTQYF.

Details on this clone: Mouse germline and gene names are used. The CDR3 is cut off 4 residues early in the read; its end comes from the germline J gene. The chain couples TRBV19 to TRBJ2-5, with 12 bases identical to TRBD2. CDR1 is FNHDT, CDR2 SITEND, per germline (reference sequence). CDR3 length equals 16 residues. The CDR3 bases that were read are TGTGCCAGCAGTTCAAGACTGGGGGGGCGCGGTGAC. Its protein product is CASSSRLGGRGD. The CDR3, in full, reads CASSSRLGGRGDTQYF.

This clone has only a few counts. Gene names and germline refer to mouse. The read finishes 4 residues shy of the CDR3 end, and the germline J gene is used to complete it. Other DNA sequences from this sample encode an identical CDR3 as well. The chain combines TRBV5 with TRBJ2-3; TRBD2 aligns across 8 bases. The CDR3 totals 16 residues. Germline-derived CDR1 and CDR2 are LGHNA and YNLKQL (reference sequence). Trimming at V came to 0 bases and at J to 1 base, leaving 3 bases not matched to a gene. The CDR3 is CASSQDLGGGAETLYF. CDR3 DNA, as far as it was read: TGTGCCAGCAGCCAAGATCTGGGGGGAGGTGCAGAA.

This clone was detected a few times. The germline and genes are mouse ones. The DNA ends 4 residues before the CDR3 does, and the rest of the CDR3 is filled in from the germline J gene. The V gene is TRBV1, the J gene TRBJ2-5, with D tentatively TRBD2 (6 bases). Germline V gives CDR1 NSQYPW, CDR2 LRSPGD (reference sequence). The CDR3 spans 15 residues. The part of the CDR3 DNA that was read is TGCACCTGCAGTGCAGGCCTCTGGGGAAAAGAC. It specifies CTCSAGLWGKD. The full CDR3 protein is CTCSAGLWGKDTQYF. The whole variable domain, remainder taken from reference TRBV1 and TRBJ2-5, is VTLLEQNPRWRLVPRGQAVNLRCILKNSQYPWMSWYQQDLQKQLQWLFTLRSPGDKEVKSLPGADYLATRVTDTELRLQVANMSQGRTLYCTCSAGLWGKDTQYFGPGTRLLVL.

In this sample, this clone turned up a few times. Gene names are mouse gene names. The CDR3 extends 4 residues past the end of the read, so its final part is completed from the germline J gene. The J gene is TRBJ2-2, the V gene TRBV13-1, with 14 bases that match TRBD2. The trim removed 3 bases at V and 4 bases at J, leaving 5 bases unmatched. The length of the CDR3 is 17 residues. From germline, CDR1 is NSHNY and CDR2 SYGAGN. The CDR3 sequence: CASSGGLGGPTTGQLYF. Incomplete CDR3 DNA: TGTGCCAGCAGTGGGGGACTGGGGGGGCCAACCACCGGG.

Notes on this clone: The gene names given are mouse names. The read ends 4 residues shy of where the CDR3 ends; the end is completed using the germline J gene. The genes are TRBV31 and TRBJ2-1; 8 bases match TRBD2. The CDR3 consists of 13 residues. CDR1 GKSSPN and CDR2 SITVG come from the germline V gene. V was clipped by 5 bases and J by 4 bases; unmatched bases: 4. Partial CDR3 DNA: TGTGCCTGGGCCTGGGGGGAATATGCT. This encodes CAWAWGEYA. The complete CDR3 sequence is CAWAWGEYAEQFF.

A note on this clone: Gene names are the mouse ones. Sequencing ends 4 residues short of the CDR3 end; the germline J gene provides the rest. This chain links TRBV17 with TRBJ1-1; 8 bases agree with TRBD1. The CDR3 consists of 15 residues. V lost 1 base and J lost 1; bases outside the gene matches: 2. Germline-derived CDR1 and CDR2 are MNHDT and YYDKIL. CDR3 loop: CASSRGGTGNTEVFF. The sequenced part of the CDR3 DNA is TGTGCTAGCAGTAGAGGAGGGACAGGAAACACA.

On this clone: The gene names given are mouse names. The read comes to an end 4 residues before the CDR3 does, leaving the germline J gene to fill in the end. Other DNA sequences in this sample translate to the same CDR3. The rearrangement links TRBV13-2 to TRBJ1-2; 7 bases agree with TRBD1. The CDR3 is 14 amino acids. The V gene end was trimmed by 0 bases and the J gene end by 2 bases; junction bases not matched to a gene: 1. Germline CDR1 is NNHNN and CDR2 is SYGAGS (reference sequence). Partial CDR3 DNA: TGTGCCAGCGGTGATGCGGACAGGAACTCC. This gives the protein CASGDADRNS. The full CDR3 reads CASGDADRNSDYTF.

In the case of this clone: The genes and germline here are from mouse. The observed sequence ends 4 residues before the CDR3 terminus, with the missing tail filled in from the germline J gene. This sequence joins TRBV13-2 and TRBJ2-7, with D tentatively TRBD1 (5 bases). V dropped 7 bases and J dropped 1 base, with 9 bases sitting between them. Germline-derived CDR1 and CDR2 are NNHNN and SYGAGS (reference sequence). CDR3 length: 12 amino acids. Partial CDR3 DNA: TGTGCCAGCTCCCAGGGATCCTAT. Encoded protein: CASSQGSY. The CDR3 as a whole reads CASSQGSYEQYF.

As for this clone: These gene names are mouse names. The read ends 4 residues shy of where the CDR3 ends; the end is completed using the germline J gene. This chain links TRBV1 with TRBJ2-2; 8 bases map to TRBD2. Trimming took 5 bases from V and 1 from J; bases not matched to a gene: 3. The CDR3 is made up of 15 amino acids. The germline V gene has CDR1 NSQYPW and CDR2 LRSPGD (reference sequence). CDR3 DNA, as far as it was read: TGCACCTGCAGTTGGGGGGGGATAAACACCGGG. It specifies CTCSWGGINTG. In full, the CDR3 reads CTCSWGGINTGQLYF.

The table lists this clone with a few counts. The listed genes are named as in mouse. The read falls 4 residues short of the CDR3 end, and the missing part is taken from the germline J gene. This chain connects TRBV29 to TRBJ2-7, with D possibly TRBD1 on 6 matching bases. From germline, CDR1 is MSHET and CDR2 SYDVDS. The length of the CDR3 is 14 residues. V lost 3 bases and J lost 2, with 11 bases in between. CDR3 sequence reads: CASSFRGQAYEQYF. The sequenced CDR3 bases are TGTGCTAGCAGTTTTAGGGGACAAGCCTAT.

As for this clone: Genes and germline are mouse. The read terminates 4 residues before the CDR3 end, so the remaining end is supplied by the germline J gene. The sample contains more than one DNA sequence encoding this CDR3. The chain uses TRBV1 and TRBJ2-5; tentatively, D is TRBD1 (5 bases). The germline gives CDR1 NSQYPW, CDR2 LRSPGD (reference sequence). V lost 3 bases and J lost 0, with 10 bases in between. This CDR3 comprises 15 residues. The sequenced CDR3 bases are TGCACCTGCAGTGCCCCGACAGTTAACCAAGAC. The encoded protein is CTCSAPTVNQD. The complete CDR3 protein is CTCSAPTVNQDTQYF.

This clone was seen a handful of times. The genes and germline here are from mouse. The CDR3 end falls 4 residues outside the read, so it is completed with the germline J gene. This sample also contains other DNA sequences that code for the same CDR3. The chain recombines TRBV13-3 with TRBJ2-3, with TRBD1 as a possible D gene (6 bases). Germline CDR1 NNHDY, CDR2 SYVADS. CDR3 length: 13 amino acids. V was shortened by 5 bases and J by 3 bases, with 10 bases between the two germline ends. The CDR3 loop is CASSRGRAETLYF. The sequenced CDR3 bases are TGTGCCAGCAGCAGGGGTAGAGCAGAA.

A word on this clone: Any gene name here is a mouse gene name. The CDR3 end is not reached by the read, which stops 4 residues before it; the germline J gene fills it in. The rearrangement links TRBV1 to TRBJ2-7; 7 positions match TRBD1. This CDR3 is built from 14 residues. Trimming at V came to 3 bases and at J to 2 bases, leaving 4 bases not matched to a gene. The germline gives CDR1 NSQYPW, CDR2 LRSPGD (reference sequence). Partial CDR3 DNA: TGCACCTGCAGTGCCGCGACAGGGCCCTAT. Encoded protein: CTCSAATGPY. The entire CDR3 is CTCSAATGPYEQYF.